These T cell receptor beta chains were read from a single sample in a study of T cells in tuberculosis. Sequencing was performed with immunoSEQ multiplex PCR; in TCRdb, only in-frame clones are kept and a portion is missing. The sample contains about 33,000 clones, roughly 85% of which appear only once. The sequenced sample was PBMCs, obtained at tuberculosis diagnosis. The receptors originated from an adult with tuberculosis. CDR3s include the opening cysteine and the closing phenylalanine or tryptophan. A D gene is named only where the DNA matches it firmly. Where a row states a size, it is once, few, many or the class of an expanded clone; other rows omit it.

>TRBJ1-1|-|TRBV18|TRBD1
CASSHQTLTGQGTEAFF
TGTGCCAGCTCCCACCAGACCCTGACGGGACAGGGCACTGAAGCTTTCTTT
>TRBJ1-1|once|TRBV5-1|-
CASSLEVAGAGDTEAFF
TGCGCCAGCAGCTTGGAGGTGGCAGGGGCTGGGGACACTGAAGCTTTCTTT
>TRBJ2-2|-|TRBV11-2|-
CASSQGDTFMGELFF
TGTGCCAGCAGCCAAGGGGACACGTTTATGGGGGAGCTGTTTTTT
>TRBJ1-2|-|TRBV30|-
CAWSVPGNYGYTF
TGTGCCTGGAGTGTACCAGGGAACTATGGCTACACCTTC
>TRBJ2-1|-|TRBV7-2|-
CASSLGRYNEQFF
TGTGCCAGCAGCTTAGGGCGGTACAATGAGCAGTTCTTC
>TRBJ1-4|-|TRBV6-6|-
CASSKDRATNEKLFF
TGTGCCAGCAGTAAGGACAGAGCAACTAATGAAAAACTGTTTTTT
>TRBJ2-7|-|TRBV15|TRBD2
CATSRRLATTLSLGYEQYF
TGTGCCACCAGCCGCAGACTAGCGACAACTCTCAGCTTGGGCTACGAGCAGTACTTC
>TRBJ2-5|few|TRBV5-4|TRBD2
CASSPPRGSGSSETQYF
TGTGCCAGCAGCCCCCCTCGGGGTAGCGGGAGCTCTGAGACCCAGTACTTC
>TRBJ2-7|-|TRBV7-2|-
CASSLVREYEQYF
TGTGCCAGCAGCTTAGTTCGCGAGTACGAGCAGTACTTC
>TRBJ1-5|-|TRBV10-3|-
CAISVGENQPQHF
TGTGCCATCAGTGTTGGGGAGAATCAGCCCCAGCATTTT
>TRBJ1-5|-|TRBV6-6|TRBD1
CASSSQGGGNQPQHF
TGTGCCAGCAGTTCACAGGGGGGAGGCAATCAGCCCCAGCATTTT
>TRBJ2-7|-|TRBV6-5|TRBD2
CASSSASGAYEQYF
TGTGCCAGCAGTTCGGCTAGCGGAGCCTACGAGCAGTACTTC
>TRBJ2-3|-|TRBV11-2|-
CASSLQGVYTDTQYF
TGTGCCAGCAGCTTACAGGGTGTTTACACAGATACGCAGTATTTT
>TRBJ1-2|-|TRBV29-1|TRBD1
CSVLPSGGAGYGYTF
TGCAGCGTGCTCCCCTCAGGGGGCGCAGGCTATGGCTACACCTTC
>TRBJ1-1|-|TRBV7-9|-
CASSSLSNTEAFF
TGTGCCAGCAGCTCCCTGTCGAACACTGAAGCTTTCTTT
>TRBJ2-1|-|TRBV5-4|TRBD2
CASSQGLAGAGINEQFF
TGTGCCAGCAGCCAGGGACTAGCGGGCGCAGGGATTAATGAGCAGTTCTTC
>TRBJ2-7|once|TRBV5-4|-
CASSSLMGLSDEQYF
TGTGCCAGCAGCTCTTTAATGGGACTGTCAGACGAGCAGTACTTC
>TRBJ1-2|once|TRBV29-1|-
CSVEDRQVYGYTF
TGCAGCGTTGAAGATCGACAGGTCTATGGCTACACCTTC
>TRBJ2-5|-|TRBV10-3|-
CAISTDQETQYF
TGTGCCATCAGTACAGACCAGGAGACCCAGTACTTC
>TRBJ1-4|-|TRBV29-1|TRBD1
CSGARGRNEKLFF
TGCAGCGGGGCCAGGGGGAGGAATGAAAAACTGTTTTTT